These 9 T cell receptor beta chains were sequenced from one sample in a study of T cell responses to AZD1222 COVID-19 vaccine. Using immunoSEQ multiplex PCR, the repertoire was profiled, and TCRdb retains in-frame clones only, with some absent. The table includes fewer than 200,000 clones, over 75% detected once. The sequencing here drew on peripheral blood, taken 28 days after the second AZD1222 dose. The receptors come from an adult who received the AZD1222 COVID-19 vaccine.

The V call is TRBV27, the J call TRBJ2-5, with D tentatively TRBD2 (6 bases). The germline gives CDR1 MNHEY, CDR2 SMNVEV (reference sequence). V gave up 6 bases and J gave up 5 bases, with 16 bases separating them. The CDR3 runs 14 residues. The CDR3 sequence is CASRVGGVRETQYF. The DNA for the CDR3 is TGTGCCAGCAGGGTCGGGGGTGTGCGGGAGACCCAGTACTTC.

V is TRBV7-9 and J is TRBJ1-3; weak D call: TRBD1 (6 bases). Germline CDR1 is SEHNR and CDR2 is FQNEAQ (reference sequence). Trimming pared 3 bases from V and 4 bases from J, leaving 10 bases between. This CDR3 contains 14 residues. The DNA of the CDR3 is TGTGCCAGCAGCTTGGAAGGGACAGGAAACACCATATATTTT. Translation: CASSLEGTGNTIYF.

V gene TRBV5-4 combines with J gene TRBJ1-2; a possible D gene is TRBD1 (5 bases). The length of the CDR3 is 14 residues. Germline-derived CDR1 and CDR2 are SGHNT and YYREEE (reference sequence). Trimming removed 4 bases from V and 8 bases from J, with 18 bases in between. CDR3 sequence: CASSAGEGPSGYTF. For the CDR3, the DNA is TGTGCCAGCAGCGCGGGGGAGGGTCCTTCAGGCTACACCTTC.

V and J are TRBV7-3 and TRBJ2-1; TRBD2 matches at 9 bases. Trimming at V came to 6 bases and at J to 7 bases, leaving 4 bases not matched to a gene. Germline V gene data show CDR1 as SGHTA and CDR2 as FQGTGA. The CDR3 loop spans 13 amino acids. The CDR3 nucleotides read TGTGCCAGCAGGGGTAGCGGGGGAAATGAGCAGTTCTTC. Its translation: CASRGSGGNEQFF.

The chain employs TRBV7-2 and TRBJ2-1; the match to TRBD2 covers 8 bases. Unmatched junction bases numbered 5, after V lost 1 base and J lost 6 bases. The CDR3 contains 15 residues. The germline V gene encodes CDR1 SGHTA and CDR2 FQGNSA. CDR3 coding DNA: TGTGCCAGCAGCTTAGTTGCGGGGGGAGGCAATGAGCAGTTCTTC. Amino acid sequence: CASSLVAGGGNEQFF. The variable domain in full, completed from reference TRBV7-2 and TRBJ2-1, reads GAGVSQSPSNKVTEKGKDVELRCDPISGHTALYWYRQSLGQGLEFLIYFQGNSAPDKSGLPSDRFSAERTGGSVSTLTIQRTQQEDSAVYLCASSLVAGGGNEQFFGPGTRLTVL.

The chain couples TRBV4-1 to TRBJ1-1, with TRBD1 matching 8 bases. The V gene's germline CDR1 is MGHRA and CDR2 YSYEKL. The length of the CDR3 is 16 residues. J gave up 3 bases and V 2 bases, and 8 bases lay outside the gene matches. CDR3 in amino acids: CASSQPNDRGYTEAFF. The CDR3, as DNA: TGCGCCAGCAGCCAACCCAACGACAGGGGTTACACTGAAGCTTTCTTT.

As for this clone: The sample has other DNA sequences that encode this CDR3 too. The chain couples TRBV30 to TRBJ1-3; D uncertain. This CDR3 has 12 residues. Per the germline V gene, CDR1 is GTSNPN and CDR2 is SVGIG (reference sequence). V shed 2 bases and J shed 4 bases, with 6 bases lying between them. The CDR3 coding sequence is TGTGCCTGGAGTATTTTCGGAAACACCATATATTTT. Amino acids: CAWSIFGNTIYF. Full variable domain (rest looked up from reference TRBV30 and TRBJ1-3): SQTIHQWPATLVQPVGSPLSLECTVEGTSNPNLYWYRQAAGRGLQLLFYSVGIGQISSEVPQNLSASRPQDRQFILSSKKLLLSDSGFYLCAWSIFGNTIYFGEGSWLTVV.

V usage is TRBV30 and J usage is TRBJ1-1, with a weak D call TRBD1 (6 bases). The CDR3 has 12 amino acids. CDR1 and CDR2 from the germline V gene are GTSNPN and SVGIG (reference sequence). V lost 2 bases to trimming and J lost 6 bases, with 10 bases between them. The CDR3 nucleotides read TGTGCCTGGAGTTCAGGGGACGCTGAAGCTTTCTTT. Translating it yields CAWSSGDAEAFF.

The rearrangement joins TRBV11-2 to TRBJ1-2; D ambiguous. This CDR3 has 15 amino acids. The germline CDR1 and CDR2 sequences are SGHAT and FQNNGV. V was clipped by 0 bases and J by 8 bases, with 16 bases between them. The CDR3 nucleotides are TGTGCCAGCAGCTTAGACTCGTGGGCGACGGGAGGCTACACCTTC. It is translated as CASSLDSWATGGYTF.